This T cell receptor (beta chain) appears in the sequencing data of a study of T cell changes during pregnancy in multiple sclerosis. The CDR3 contains 15 residues. V dropped 0 bases and J dropped 0 bases, with 9 bases sitting between them. Looked up from germline, CDR1 is MGHRA and CDR2 is YSYEKL. Sequencing used immunoSEQ multiplex PCR; TCRdb keeps in-frame clones, though not all of them. The table includes some 53,000 clones, around 92% detected once. Sequencing used CD4+ T cells from peripheral blood mononuclear cells, obtained in the third trimester of pregnancy. The V and J genes are TRBV4-1 and TRBJ2-7, with a possible D match to TRBD2 (5 bases). This clonotype was obtained from a female donor with multiple sclerosis, enrolled in a pregnancy study. In DNA, the CDR3 is TGCGCCAGCAGCCAAGAGGACTGGAGCTCCTACGAGCAGTACTTC. Translation: CASSQEDWSSYEQYF.